One sample yielded the 11 T cell receptor beta chains listed below, sequenced in a study of cytotoxic CD8 clonotypes in ibrutinib-treated CLL. Method: immunoSEQ multiplex PCR; TCRdb's copy keeps in-frame clones and lacks some. The table has about 25,000 clones, almost 85% seen once. This specimen was PBMCs, taken after 24 months of ibrutinib treatment. The receptors were gathered from a human donor with chronic lymphocytic leukemia.

J is TRBJ2-7 and V is TRBV13; 9 nucleotides match TRBD2. Germline CDR1 PRHDT, CDR2 FYEKMQ (reference sequence). This CDR3 is built from 15 residues. With V trimmed by 5 bases and J by 4 bases, 9 bases remained unmatched. In DNA form, the CDR3 reads TGTGCCAGCAGCGCCGCCGGACTAGCGTCTTACGAGCAGTACTTC. This codes for CASSAAGLASYEQYF.

V gene TRBV28 combines with J gene TRBJ1-5, with 7 bases lining up with TRBD1. The CDR3 has 16 amino acids. Germline trimming cut 4 bases from V and 5 bases from J; bases unmatched to any gene: 11. CDR1 is MDHEN, CDR2 SYDVKM, per germline. The CDR3 DNA reads TGTGCCAGCAGTTCCGCGCGCAGGGGGGGTCATCAGCCCCAGCATTTT. Its protein is CASSSARRGGHQPQHF.

About this clone itself: Germline and junction disagree at one end, which may indicate a read error. The J gene is TRBJ2-2, the V gene TRBV23-1; 7 nucleotides match TRBD1. TRBV23-1 is known as an ORF, though its function is uncertain. The CDR3 contains 15 residues. The chain's CDR3 is CASSQAGTEHRGAVF. The CDR3, as DNA: TGCGCCAGCAGTCAAGCCGGGACAGAACACCGGGGAGCTGTTTTT.

V is TRBV18 and J is TRBJ2-1, with D possibly matching TRBD1 (6 bases). The CDR3 length is 15 residues. V shed 2 bases and J shed 8 bases, with 16 bases lying between them. The germline gives CDR1 KGHSH, CDR2 LQKENI. CDR3 protein: CASSPYRDTGYEQFF. CDR3 coding DNA: TGTGCCAGCTCACCATACCGGGACACGGGCTATGAGCAGTTCTTC. Complete variable domain (other parts from reference TRBV18 and TRBJ2-1): NAGVMQNPRHLVRRRGQEARLRCSPMKGHSHVYWYRQLPEEGLKFMVYLQKENIIDESGMPKERFSAEFPKEGPSILRIQQVVRGDSAAYFCASSPYRDTGYEQFFGPGTRLTVL.

This rearrangement joins TRBV7-3 to TRBJ2-1; no reliable D call. The CDR3 length is 13 residues. V shed 5 bases and J shed 7 bases, with 12 bases lying between them. CDR1 is SGHTA, CDR2 FQGTGA, per germline. CDR3 region: CASSMSRENEQFF. CDR3 coding DNA: TGTGCCAGCAGCATGTCTAGAGAGAATGAGCAGTTCTTC.

This chain uses TRBV4-1 with TRBJ2-2, with TRBD2 as a possible D gene (6 bases). The CDR3 spans 15 residues. CDR1 MGHRA and CDR2 YSYEKL come from the germline V gene. V lost 0 bases, J lost 3 bases, and 8 bases lay in between. CDR3 nucleotide sequence: TGCGCCAGCAGCCAAGAAGGGACTTACACCGGGGAGCTGTTTTTT. Encoded protein: CASSQEGTYTGELFF.

The chain links TRBV21-1 to TRBJ1-1. TRBV21-1 is a recognized pseudogene. The length of the CDR3 is 14 residues. CDR3 nucleotides: TGTGCCAGCAGCAAAGTCGTGGGGAACACTGAAGCTTTCTTT. Amino acids: CASSKVVGNTEAFF.

The chain uses TRBV6-9 and TRBJ1-2, with D perhaps matching TRBD1 (5 bases). The CDR3 contains 12 residues. V lost 3 bases and J lost 6, with 8 bases in between. In germline, CDR1 is MNHGY, CDR2 SVAAGI. The CDR3 coding sequence is TGTGCCAGCAGTTACGGGACGGATGGCTACACCTTC. This sequence encodes CASSYGTDGYTF.

The chain employs TRBV14 and TRBJ1-2; D is uncertain. The germline V gene encodes CDR1 SGHDN and CDR2 FVKESK. Trimming removed 1 base at V and 4 bases at J, with 16 bases between. CDR3 size: 16 residues. The CDR3 DNA sequence: TGTGCCAGCAGCCAAGCGGGGTGGGCCGGAGGCTATGGCTACACCTTC. Protein sequence: CASSQAGWAGGYGYTF.

The chain couples TRBV27 to TRBJ2-7; tentatively, D is TRBD1 or TRBD2 (6 bases each). V lost 3 bases, J lost 6 bases, and 15 bases lay in between. Germline V CDR1 and CDR2: MNHEY, SMNVEV (reference sequence). CDR3 length: 14 amino acids. The CDR3 nucleotides read TGTGCCAGCAGTTTGACCGTAGGGGGAGGCGAGCAGTACTTC. Protein product: CASSLTVGGGEQYF.

The chain combines TRBV5-4 with TRBJ2-1, with TRBD1 matching over 8 bases. Trimming removed 6 bases from V and 0 bases from J; junction bases left unmatched: 5. This CDR3 comprises 15 residues. The germline CDR1 and CDR2 sequences are SGHNT and YYREEE (reference sequence). Written as DNA, the CDR3 is TGTGCCAGCAACTCCGGACAGGGCTCCTACAATGAGCAGTTCTTC. Its protein is CASNSGQGSYNEQFF.